One sample yielded the 23 T cell receptor beta chains listed below, sequenced in a study of T cells in Graves' hyperthyroidism and ophthalmopathy. RNA transcripts gave rise to amplified TCR beta CDR3 regions. Researchers ran a first-round RT-PCR on the TCR CDR3 using the HTBI primer set. TCRdb recomputed calls from the multiplex PCR reads with MiXCR, one row per CDR3 protein. The data contain approximately 610,000 distinct CDR3 sequences, 14% to 15% of them seen just once; the ten biggest clones take up around 4.5%. Sequenced material: blood. These receptors came from a middle-aged woman with Graves' ophthalmopathy.

The V call is TRBV7-9, the J call TRBJ1-2; D gene uncertain. V lost 5 bases to trimming and J lost 4 bases, with 14 bases between them. This CDR3 contains 14 residues. Germline CDR1 and CDR2: SEHNR and FQNEAQ (reference sequence). CDR3: CASSVASGVYGYTF. Written as DNA, the CDR3 is TGTGCCAGCAGCGTTGCTTCGGGTGTCTATGGCTACACCTTC.

This clonotype was observed at least ten times. The chain carries TRBV29-1 and TRBJ2-5; TRBD2 matches 14 bases. This CDR3 is 16 amino acids long. V dropped 4 bases and J dropped 2; count of bases not matched to a gene: 6. Germline V gene sequence: CDR1 SQVTM, CDR2 ANQGSEA. CDR3 sequence (DNA): TGCAGCGTTGGGGGACTAGCGGGGGAACAACAAGAGACCCAGTACTTC. This encodes CSVGGLAGEQQETQYF.

This clonotype was counted at least ten times. The chain is built from TRBV19 and TRBJ1-2; weak D call: TRBD1 (5 bases). The CDR3 runs to 15 residues. The V and J ends lost 7 bases and 2 bases respectively, with 17 bases between them. Looked up from germline, CDR1 is LNHDA and CDR2 is SQIVND (reference sequence). The CDR3: CASMSVQGGNYGYTF. The CDR3 region has the DNA TGTGCCAGTATGAGCGTCCAGGGCGGAAACTATGGCTACACCTTC.

This clonotype was counted ten times or more. The chain joins TRBV10-3 to TRBJ2-5; D uncertain. This CDR3 comprises 13 residues. V was clipped by 4 bases and J by 2 bases, with 8 bases between them. CDR1 and CDR2 from the germline V gene are ENHRY and SYGVKD. The CDR3 sequence is CAISGTVQETQYF. The CDR3 region has the DNA TGTGCCATCAGTGGGACGGTACAAGAGACCCAGTACTTC.

This clonotype came up many times. The rearrangement links TRBV19 to TRBJ1-1; TRBD1 aligns across 7 bases. V dropped 3 bases and J dropped 1; count of bases not matched to a gene: 5. The CDR3 covers 15 residues. Germline CDR1 reads LNHDA; CDR2 reads SQIVND (reference sequence). Here the CDR3 DNA reads TGTGCCAGTAGTATGTTACAGGGGTGGAACACTGAAGCTTTCTTT. Translating it yields CASSMLQGWNTEAFF.

This clonotype was detected ten times or more. The chain is built from TRBV24-1 and TRBJ2-7, with D unresolved. Trimming removed 2 bases at V and 3 bases at J, with 4 bases between. Germline values: CDR1 KGHDR, CDR2 SFDVKD. The length of the CDR3 is 12 residues. The CDR3 reads CATSDSYYEQYF. CDR3 sequence (DNA): TGTGCCACCAGTGATTCTTACTACGAGCAGTACTTC.

In its sample, this clonotype was seen many times. The V gene is TRBV12-5, the J gene TRBJ2-7; 7 bases map to TRBD1. The CDR3 sequence is 16 residues long. V trimming: 6 bases; J trimming: 4 bases; junction bases outside the gene matches: 15. The germline V gene encodes CDR1 LGHNT and CDR2 FRNRAP. The CDR3 DNA is TGTGCTAGTGGAAAGGTTCCAGGGGGTAGGTTGTACGAGCAGTACTTC. It is translated as CASGKVPGGRLYEQYF. The full variable domain, its missing parts supplied by reference TRBV12-5 and TRBJ2-7, is DARVTQTPRHKVTEMGQEVTMRCQPILGHNTVFWYRQTMMQGLELLAYFRNRAPLDDSGMPKDRFSAEMPDATLATLKIQPSEPRDSAVYFCASGKVPGGRLYEQYFGPGTRLTVT.

The chain has TRBV27 and TRBJ2-7; TRBD2 is a possible D gene (5 bases). The CDR3 loop spans 14 amino acids. V was pared by 8 bases and J by 4 bases, with 18 bases between. The V gene's germline CDR1 is MNHEY and CDR2 SMNVEV (reference sequence). The CDR3 nucleotides are TGTGCCAGCGGTCCCAGCGGTTCTCCTTACGAGCAGTACTTC. The encoded protein is CASGPSGSPYEQYF.

The chain uses TRBV7-2 and TRBJ2-5, with TRBD2 matching 7 bases. The V segment lost 0 bases and the J segment 5 bases; nucleotides outside the gene matches: 12. Germline V gene data show CDR1 as SGHTA and CDR2 as FQGNSA. This CDR3 spans 17 amino acids. CDR3: CASSLASVGAGRETQYF. In DNA form, the CDR3 reads TGTGCCAGCAGCTTAGCGAGTGTAGGAGCGGGAAGGGAGACCCAGTACTTC.

The V gene is TRBV15, the J gene TRBJ2-7; D ambiguous. Trimming left V 0 bases short and J 3 bases short, with 6 bases between. The CDR3 extends over 13 amino acids. Germline assignment: CDR1 LNHNV and CDR2 YYDKDF (reference sequence). CDR3 protein: CATSRDMGYEQYF. CDR3 DNA: TGTGCCACCAGCAGAGATATGGGCTACGAGCAGTACTTC.

This clonotype has just a few counts. This rearrangement joins TRBV18 to TRBJ2-7; D is perhaps TRBD2 (5 bases). V lost 1 base, J lost 7 bases, and 14 bases lay in between. The CDR3 has 14 amino acids. In germline, CDR1 is KGHSH, CDR2 LQKENI. CDR3 nucleotide sequence: TGTGCCAGCTCACCACGGCGGGTGACGGGTGAGCAGTACTTC. Translation: CASSPRRVTGEQYF.

There are many counts of this clonotype. V is TRBV2 and J is TRBJ1-5, with a possible D match to TRBD1 (5 bases). This CDR3 contains 14 residues. V lost 4 bases and J 6 bases, leaving 13 bases between the germline ends. Germline CDR1 SNHLY, CDR2 FYNNEI. CDR3 residues: CASSVVQGGQPQHF. In DNA form, the CDR3 reads TGTGCCAGCAGTGTGGTGCAGGGTGGTCAGCCCCAGCATTTT.

This clonotype was observed many times. The chain's CDR3 is CAWSVLSGTPYEQYF. In DNA form, the CDR3 reads TGTGCCTGGAGTGTACTTTCGGGGACCCCTTACGAGCAGTACTTC. V and J are TRBV30 and TRBJ2-7; D may match TRBD1 or TRBD2 (5 bases each). V lost 0 bases to trimming and J lost 4 bases, with 16 bases between them. CDR3 length equals 15 residues. Germline CDR1 and CDR2: GTSNPN and SVGIG (reference sequence).

In this sample, this clonotype turned up many times. The gene calls are TRBV12-3 or TRBV12-4 and TRBJ1-5; 9 bases are shared with TRBD1. J lost 2 bases, V lost 5 bases, and 4 bases had no gene match. This CDR3 is 15 amino acids long. CDR3 in amino acids: CASSGDRARNQPQHF. DNA for the CDR3: TGTGCCAGCAGTGGGGACAGGGCCCGCAATCAGCCCCAGCATTTT.

The gene calls are TRBV10-3 and TRBJ1-2; D is unclear. The V gene's germline CDR1 is ENHRY and CDR2 SYGVKD. This CDR3 region has 13 residues. V dropped 3 bases and J dropped 4 bases, with 9 bases sitting between them. The CDR3 loop reads CAISDDPAYGYTF. Written as DNA, the CDR3 is TGTGCCATCAGTGATGATCCAGCCTATGGCTACACCTTC.

The chain employs TRBV14 and TRBJ2-3; possible D gene TRBD2, 5 bases. This CDR3 comprises 15 residues. The V and J ends lost 3 bases and 8 bases respectively, with 18 bases between them. In germline, CDR1 is SGHDN, CDR2 FVKESK. CDR3 loop: CASSQHWGSEGTQYF. The CDR3 DNA follows: TGTGCCAGCAGCCAGCATTGGGGTAGCGAGGGTACGCAGTATTTT.

This clonotype has ten or more counts. The chain links TRBV24-1 to TRBJ1-5; D gene uncertain. Trimming stripped 6 bases from V and 9 bases from J, with 11 bases between. The germline V gene has CDR1 KGHDR and CDR2 SFDVKD. The CDR3 length is 12 residues. DNA for the CDR3: TGTGCCACCAGTTCGACCTTTGGGCCCCAGCATTTT. It codes for CATSSTFGPQHF.

This clonotype was recorded many times. The chain has TRBV7-8 and TRBJ2-2; TRBD2 matches 8 bases. Unmatched junction bases numbered 12, after V lost 7 bases and J lost 8 bases. The CDR3 has 15 amino acids. Germline loops: CDR1 SGHVS, CDR2 FQNEAQ. Here the CDR3 reads CASTLAAGGKGELFF. The CDR3 DNA is TGTGCCAGCACCCTGGCGGCGGGGGGCAAGGGGGAGCTGTTTTTT.

The V call is TRBV7-3, the J call TRBJ2-7; D unclear. Germline values: CDR1 SGHTA, CDR2 FQGTGA. Trimming took 5 bases from V and 2 from J, leaving 19 bases between them. This CDR3 has 16 residues. CDR3 amino acids: CASSIKASLGAYEQYF. CDR3 nucleotide sequence: TGTGCCAGCAGCATTAAAGCGTCTCTGGGCGCCTACGAGCAGTACTTC.

There are many counts of this clonotype. The chain combines TRBV6-5 with TRBJ2-2, with 11 positions matching TRBD2. J lost 8 bases, V lost 8 bases, and 10 bases had no gene match. The germline V gene encodes CDR1 MNHEY and CDR2 SVGAGI. The CDR3 runs to 15 residues. CDR3 nucleotide sequence: TGTGCCAGCTCCCTTGTGTCTAGCGGGAGGGGGGAGCTGTTTTTT. Its protein product is CASSLVSSGRGELFF.

This clonotype was seen many times. The chain carries TRBV2 and TRBJ2-7; D remains ambiguous. The V gene lost 0 bases and the J gene lost 4 bases, with 7 bases spanning the gap. This CDR3 spans 13 amino acids. Germline CDR1 reads SNHLY; CDR2 reads FYNNEI. The CDR3 protein is CASSEAAGYEQYF. The CDR3 DNA reads as TGTGCCAGCAGTGAAGCGGCAGGTTACGAGCAGTACTTC.

This clonotype has ten or more counts. The gene calls are TRBV20-1 and TRBJ2-5; 7 positions agree with TRBD2. CDR3 length equals 14 residues. Trimming removed 1 base from V and 3 bases from J; junction bases left unmatched: 5. Germline CDR1 and CDR2: DFQATT and SNEGSKA (reference sequence). In DNA, the CDR3 is TGCAGTGCTAGAGGGGCGGGAGCGGAAGAGACCCAGTACTTC. Encoded protein: CSARGAGAEETQYF.

This clonotype was seen at least ten times. The rearrangement links TRBV30 to TRBJ2-5; 10 positions match TRBD2. The CDR3 spans 13 residues. The V segment lost 4 bases and the J segment 5 bases; nucleotides outside the gene matches: 4. CDR1 and CDR2 (germline): GTSNPN, SVGIG (reference sequence). The CDR3 bases are TGTGCCTGGACCCTAGCGGGAGCGGAGACCCAGTACTTC. It yields the protein CAWTLAGAETQYF. The full variable domain, with the rest looked up from reference TRBV30 and TRBJ2-5, is SQTIHQWPATLVQPVGSPLSLECTVEGTSNPNLYWYRQAAGRGLQLLFYSVGIGQISSEVPQNLSASRPQDRQFILSSKKLLLSDSGFYLCAWTLAGAETQYFGPGTRLLVL.